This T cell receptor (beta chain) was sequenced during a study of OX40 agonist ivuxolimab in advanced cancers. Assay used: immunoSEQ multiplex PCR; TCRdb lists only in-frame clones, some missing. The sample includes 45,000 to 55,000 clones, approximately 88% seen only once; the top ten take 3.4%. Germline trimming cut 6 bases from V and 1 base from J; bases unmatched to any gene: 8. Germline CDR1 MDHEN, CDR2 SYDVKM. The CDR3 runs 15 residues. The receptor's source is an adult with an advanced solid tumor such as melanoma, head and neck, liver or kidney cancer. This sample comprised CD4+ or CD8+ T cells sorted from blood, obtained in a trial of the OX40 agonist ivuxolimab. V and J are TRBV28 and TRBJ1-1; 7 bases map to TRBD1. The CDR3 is CASRLLTGRNTEAFF. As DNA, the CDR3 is TGTGCCAGCAGGCTCCTGACAGGGAGGAACACTGAAGCTTTCTTT.